This T cell receptor (beta chain) was retrieved from a study of blood T cell repertoires in COVID-19. Germline CDR1 SGDLS, CDR2 YYNGEE. The CDR3 loop spans 16 amino acids. The V segment lost 3 bases and the J segment 1 base; nucleotides outside the gene matches: 3. Clones were sequenced by immunoSEQ multiplex PCR, and TCRdb holds only the in-frame ones, with some missing. Seen here are about 39,000 clones, approximately 90% observed once, and the top ten hold roughly 2%. V gene TRBV9 combines with J gene TRBJ2-3; 12 positions match TRBD2. The TCR originated in a man in his fifties with active COVID-19. The specimen was peripheral blood. CDR3 coding DNA: TGTGCCAGCAGCGCCACTAGCGGGGGGCGCACAGATACGCAGTATTTT. Its translation is CASSATSGGRTDTQYF.